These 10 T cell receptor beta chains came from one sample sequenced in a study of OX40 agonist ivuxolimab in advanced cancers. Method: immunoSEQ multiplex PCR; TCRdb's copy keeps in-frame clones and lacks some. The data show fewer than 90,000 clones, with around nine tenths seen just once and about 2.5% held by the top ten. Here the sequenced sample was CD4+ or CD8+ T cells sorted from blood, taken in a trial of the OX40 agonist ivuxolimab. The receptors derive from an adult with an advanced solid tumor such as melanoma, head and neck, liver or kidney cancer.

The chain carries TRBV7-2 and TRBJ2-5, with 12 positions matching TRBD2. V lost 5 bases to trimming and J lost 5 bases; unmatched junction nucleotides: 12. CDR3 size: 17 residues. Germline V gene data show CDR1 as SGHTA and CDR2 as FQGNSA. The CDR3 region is CASSPRASGGGLETQYF. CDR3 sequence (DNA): TGTGCCAGCAGCCCGCGGGCTAGCGGGGGGGGGTTGGAGACCCAGTACTTC.

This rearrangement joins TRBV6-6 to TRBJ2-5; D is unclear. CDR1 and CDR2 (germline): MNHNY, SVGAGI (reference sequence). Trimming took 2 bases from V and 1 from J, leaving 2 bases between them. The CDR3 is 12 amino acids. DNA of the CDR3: TGTGCCAGCAGTTACGGCCAAGAGACCCAGTACTTC. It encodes CASSYGQETQYF.

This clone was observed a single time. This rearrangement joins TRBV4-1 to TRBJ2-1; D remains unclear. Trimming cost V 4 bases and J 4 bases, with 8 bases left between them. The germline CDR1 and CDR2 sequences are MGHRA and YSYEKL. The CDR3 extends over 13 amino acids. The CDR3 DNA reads TGCGCCAGCAGCCCTCCTCGATACAATGAGCAGTTCTTC. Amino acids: CASSPPRYNEQFF.

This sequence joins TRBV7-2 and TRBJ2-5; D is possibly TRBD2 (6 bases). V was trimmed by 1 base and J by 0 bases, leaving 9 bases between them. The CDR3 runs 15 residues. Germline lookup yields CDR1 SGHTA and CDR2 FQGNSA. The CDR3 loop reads CASSLVGGNQETQYF. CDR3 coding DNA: TGTGCCAGCAGCTTAGTAGGAGGGAACCAAGAGACCCAGTACTTC.

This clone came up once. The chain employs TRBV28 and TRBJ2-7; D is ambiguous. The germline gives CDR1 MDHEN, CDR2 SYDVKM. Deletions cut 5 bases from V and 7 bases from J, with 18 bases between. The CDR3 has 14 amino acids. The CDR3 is CASSTRSPAREQYF. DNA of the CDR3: TGTGCCAGCAGTACCAGGAGCCCGGCGCGAGAGCAGTACTTC. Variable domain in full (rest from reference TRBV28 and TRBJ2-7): DVKVTQSSRYLVKRTGEKVFLECVQDMDHENMFWYRQDPGLGLRLIYFSYDVKMKEKGDIPEGYSVSREKKERFSLILESASTNQTSMYLCASSTRSPAREQYFGPGTRLTVT.

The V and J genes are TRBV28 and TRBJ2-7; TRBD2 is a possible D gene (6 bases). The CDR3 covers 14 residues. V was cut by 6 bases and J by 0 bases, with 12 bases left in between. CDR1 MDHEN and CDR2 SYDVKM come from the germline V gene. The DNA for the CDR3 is TGTGCCAGCAGGGGGGGTTTAAGCTCCTACGAGCAGTACGTC. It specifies CASRGGLSSYEQYV.

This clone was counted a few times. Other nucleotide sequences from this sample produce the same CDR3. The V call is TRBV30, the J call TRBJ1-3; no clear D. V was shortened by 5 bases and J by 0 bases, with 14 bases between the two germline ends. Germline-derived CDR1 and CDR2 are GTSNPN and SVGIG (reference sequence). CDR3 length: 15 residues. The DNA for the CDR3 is TGTGCCTGGGCCCACGGGTTAACCTCTGGAAACACCATATATTTT. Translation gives CAWAHGLTSGNTIYF.

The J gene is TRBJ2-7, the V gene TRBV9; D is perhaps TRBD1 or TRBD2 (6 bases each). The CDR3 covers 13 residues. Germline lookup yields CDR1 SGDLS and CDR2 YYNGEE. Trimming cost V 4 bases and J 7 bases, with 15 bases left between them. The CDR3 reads CASSSGGGREQYF. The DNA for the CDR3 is TGTGCCAGCAGCTCAGGTGGGGGGCGGGAGCAGTACTTC.

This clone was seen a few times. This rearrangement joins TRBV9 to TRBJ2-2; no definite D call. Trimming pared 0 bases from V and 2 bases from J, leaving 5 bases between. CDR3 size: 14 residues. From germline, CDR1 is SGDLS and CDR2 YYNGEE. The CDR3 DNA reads TGTGCCAGCAGCGTAGTTCGAAACACCGGGGAGCTGTTTTTT. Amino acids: CASSVVRNTGELFF.

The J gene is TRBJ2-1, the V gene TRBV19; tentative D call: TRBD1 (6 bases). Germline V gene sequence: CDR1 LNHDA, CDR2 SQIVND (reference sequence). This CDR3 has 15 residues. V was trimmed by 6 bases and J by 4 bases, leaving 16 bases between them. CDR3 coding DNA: TGTGCCAGTAGGACGGCCGGGACAAAATACAATGAGCAGTTCTTC. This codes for CASRTAGTKYNEQFF.